The sample holds many counts of the clone carrying this TCR beta chain. Antigen specificity is unknown. The data were obtained in a study of molecular identifiers for immune sequencing clone quantification. TCRdb passed the PCR reads through MiXCR, listing each CDR3 protein once. The table lists 85,000 to 90,000 distinct CDR3 sequences, 19% of them singletons. Study results and caveats: Beyond 20 RNA copies, clones held over 99% of effector molecules, compared with under 1% in naive cells. Because of identical TCR molecules sharing a barcode, sizes of highly expanded clones could be underestimated.

The origin of this receptor is a human donor in good health. Some libraries in this study had Jurkat cell RNA spiked in. The material sequenced was naive CD8+ T cells from blood, with Jurkat cell RNA spiked in. Subset here: FACS-sorted CD8+CD4-CCR7+CD45RA+ naive T cells.

The CDR3 DNA follows: TGTGCCAGCAGTTTATTGGCTAGCGCAAGCACAGATACGCAGTATTTT. It codes for CASSLLASASTDTQYF. The V and J genes are TRBV27 and TRBJ2-3, with TRBD2 as a possible D gene (6 bases). Trimming cost V 1 base and J 0 bases, with 11 bases left between them. This CDR3 is built from 16 residues. CDR1 and CDR2 from the germline V gene are MNHEY and SMNVEV (reference sequence).